One sample yielded the 14 T cell receptor beta chains listed below, sequenced in a study of T-cell reconstitution after alpha-beta-depleted transplantation in children. It was with unique molecular identifiers that the TCRbeta library was prepared. TCRdb re-derived calls from the PCR reads in MiXCR, one entry per CDR3 protein. This sample carries about 690,000 distinct CDR3 sequences, approximately 16% of them seen once, and the ten largest clones take approximately 1.1%. The sequenced sample was PBMCs from the stem cell graft donor, obtained from the stem cell graft. All receptors derive from a human donor who donated a stem cell graft to a child with acute myeloid leukemia.

This clonotype turned up a few times. The rearrangement uses TRBV20-1 and TRBJ2-1, with a tentative D call TRBD1 (7 bases). Germline V CDR1 and CDR2: DFQATT, SNEGSKA (reference sequence). Trimming left V 0 bases short and J 3 bases short, with 15 bases between. The CDR3 is made up of 16 amino acids. CDR3 region: CSARDRAGGLYNEQFF. The CDR3 nucleotides are TGCAGTGCTAGAGACAGGGCAGGGGGGCTCTACAATGAGCAGTTCTTC.

This chain uses TRBV10-3 with TRBJ1-1, with D perhaps TRBD1 (6 bases). CDR1 is ENHRY and CDR2 is SYGVKD in the germline V gene. CDR3 length equals 14 residues. The V gene lost 7 bases and the J gene lost 0 bases, with 12 bases spanning the gap. CDR3 coding DNA: TGTGCCATCACCCGGACAGAAATGAACACTGAAGCTTTCTTT. This translates into CAITRTEMNTEAFF.

The chain combines TRBV4-2 with TRBJ2-1; tentative D call: TRBD2 (6 bases). Between the trimmed V and J ends, which lost 0 bases and 3 bases, there was a span of 15 bases. Germline CDR1 is LGHNA and CDR2 is YNFKEQ. The CDR3 spans 17 residues. CDR3 protein: CASSQEGAGQNYNEQFF. The CDR3 DNA reads TGTGCCAGCAGCCAAGAAGGGGCGGGGCAAAACTACAATGAGCAGTTCTTC.

The chain recombines TRBV7-2 with TRBJ2-2; TRBD1 agrees at 10 bases. The V segment lost 6 bases and the J segment 4 bases; nucleotides outside the gene matches: 5. Germline V gene lookup returns CDR1 SGHTA and CDR2 FQGNSA. CDR3 length equals 15 residues. The CDR3 loop reads CASRTGTGVTGELFF. The CDR3 coding sequence is TGTGCCAGCAGGACCGGGACAGGGGTCACCGGGGAGCTGTTTTTT.

This clonotype was observed a few times. The genes are TRBV12-3 or TRBV12-4 and TRBJ1-1; D ambiguous. V gave up 11 bases and J gave up 6 bases, with 7 bases separating them. The CDR3 is made up of 9 amino acids. The CDR3 sequence: CAPAAEAFF. The CDR3 region has the DNA TGTGCCCCAGCGGCTGAAGCTTTCTTT.

On this clonotype itself: This may stem from a read error, because a much larger clone lies one nucleotide away. The CDR3: CAGSFPGTNSPLHF. The CDR3 DNA is TGTGCCGGCAGCTTCCCGGGGACGAATTCACCCCTCCACTTT. V and J are TRBV5-6 and TRBJ1-6, with D possibly TRBD1 on 5 matching bases. Per the germline V gene, CDR1 is SGHDT and CDR2 is YYEEEE. This CDR3 comprises 14 residues. Supplemented by reference TRBV5-6 and TRBJ1-6, the full variable domain reads DAGVTQSPTHLIKTRGQQVTLRCSPKSGHDTVSWYQQALGQGPQFIFQYYEEEERQRGNFPDRFSGHQFPNYSSELNVNALLLGDSALYLCAGSFPGTNSPLHFGNGTRLTVT.

The genes are TRBV5-1 and TRBJ1-1; a possible D gene is TRBD1 (5 bases). Germline V lookup: CDR1 SGHRS, CDR2 YFSETQ. Trimming stripped 5 bases from V and 2 bases from J, with 22 bases between. The CDR3 sequence is 17 residues long. In DNA, the CDR3 is TGCGCCAGCAGAACCTACCCCGGGGACGTTCTCAACACTGAAGCTTTCTTT. This sequence encodes CASRTYPGDVLNTEAFF.

About this clonotype: One base away lies a much larger clone, so this may be a sequencing read error. The chain recombines TRBV20-1 with TRBJ2-7; the match to TRBD1 covers 7 bases. The V gene end was trimmed by 5 bases and the J gene end by 4 bases; junction bases not matched to a gene: 8. The CDR3 covers 13 residues. The germline CDR1 and CDR2 sequences are DFQATT and SNEGSKA (reference sequence). In DNA, the CDR3 is TGCAGTGCTCCTCGTCTGACAGGGTACGAGCAGTACTTC. Encoded protein: CSAPRLTGYEQYF.

A few counts support this clonotype. J is TRBJ1-5 and V is TRBV20-1, with a tentative D call TRBD1 (6 bases). CDR1 and CDR2 (germline): DFQATT, SNEGSKA (reference sequence). CDR3 length equals 19 residues. V lost 1 base and J 0 bases, leaving 22 bases between the germline ends. The CDR3 bases are TGCAGTGCTAGAGCCGCGAGGGGGGGGGGAATCTTTAGCAATCAGCCCCAGCATTTT. Protein sequence: CSARAARGGGIFSNQPQHF.

This clonotype showed up many times. V gene TRBV20-1 combines with J gene TRBJ1-2; 7 nucleotides align to TRBD1. CDR1 is DFQATT and CDR2 is SNEGSKA in the germline V gene (reference sequence). The CDR3 is 12 residues long. V shed 5 bases and J 5 bases; nucleotides not matched to a gene: 5. The chain's CDR3 is CSAEDRFYGYTF. CDR3 nucleotides: TGCAGTGCTGAGGACAGGTTTTATGGCTACACCTTC.

This chain links TRBV7-2 with TRBJ2-5; 9 positions match TRBD2. The CDR3 totals 16 residues. Germline V CDR1 and CDR2: SGHTA, FQGNSA. After removal of 5 bases from V and 5 bases from J, the junction contained 12 bases not matched to a gene. DNA for the CDR3: TGTGCCAGCAGCCTAGGGTGGCGGGGGGGCATTGAGACCCAGTACTTC. It encodes CASSLGWRGGIETQYF.

This clonotype appeared many times. CDR3: CASTTSDRDSNYGYTF. In DNA form, the CDR3 reads TGTGCCAGCACTACCTCCGACAGGGATTCTAACTATGGCTACACCTTC. The chain joins TRBV27 to TRBJ1-2; 7 positions agree with TRBD1. Germline V gene sequence: CDR1 MNHEY, CDR2 SMNVEV (reference sequence). This CDR3 contains 16 residues. The V gene end was trimmed by 7 bases and the J gene end by 0 bases; junction bases not matched to a gene: 11.

This clonotype was detected a few times. The rearrangement uses TRBV4-2 and TRBJ2-5; 7 nucleotides agree with TRBD2. After removal of 0 bases from V and 5 bases from J, the junction contained 9 bases not matched to a gene. Germline V gene data show CDR1 as LGHNA and CDR2 as YNFKEQ. The CDR3 spans 16 residues. The DNA for the CDR3 is TGTGCCAGCAGCCAAGATCTGATGACTAGCTTCGAGACCCAGTACTTC. Protein: CASSQDLMTSFETQYF.

Points on this clonotype: At one boundary the junction diverges from the germline segment, which might be a read error. The chain carries TRBV18 and TRBJ1-5, with TRBD1 matching over 9 bases. Germline CDR1 reads KGHSH; CDR2 reads LQKENI. CDR3 length: 15 amino acids. Written as DNA, the CDR3 is TGTGCCAGCTCTCCACAGGGGGCCCCCAATCAGCCCCAGCATTTT. Protein: CASSPQGAPNQPQHF. Variable domain in full (rest from reference TRBV18 and TRBJ1-5): NAGVMQNPRHLVRRRGQEARLRCSPMKGHSHVYWYRQLPEEGLKFMVYLQKENIIDESGMPKERFSAEFPKEGPSILRIQQVVRGDSAAYFCASSPQGAPNQPQHFGDGTRLSIL.